The 15 T cell receptor beta chains given below trace back to one sample, sequenced in a study of cytomegalovirus exposure and HLA in healthy donors. PCR primers comprised 60 Vbeta and 13 Jbeta primers. Profiled with immunoSEQ multiplex PCR; TCRdb holds only in-frame clones, not every one. The repertoire holds 150,000 to 200,000 clones, roughly 80% seen once, with approximately 1.4% in the top ten. Material: PBMCs. The receptors stem from a woman in her twenties or thirties in good health and CMV-seronegative.

The rearrangement joins TRBV7-7 to TRBJ2-1; TRBD1 might be the D (6 bases). The CDR3 is made up of 13 amino acids. Trimming took off 5 bases at V and 5 bases at J, with 10 bases between the two ends. Germline CDR1 is SSHAT and CDR2 is FNYEAQ (reference sequence). CDR3 nucleotides: TGTGCCAGCAGCACCGGACAGAACAATGAGCAGTTCTTC. It specifies CASSTGQNNEQFF.

This chain uses TRBV6-6 with TRBJ1-1; 7 positions agree with TRBD1. The ends lost 7 bases at V and 6 bases at J; junction bases unmatched: 14. This CDR3 is built from 15 residues. The germline gives CDR1 MNHNY, CDR2 SVGAGI (reference sequence). The CDR3 region is CASMRRGRVVAEAFF. CDR3 nucleotide sequence: TGTGCCAGCATGAGAAGGGGGCGAGTTGTGGCTGAAGCTTTCTTT.

V is TRBV7-9 and J is TRBJ1-1; 7 bases are shared with TRBD1. The junction had 8 bases not matched to a gene; V was cut back by 5 bases and J by 5 bases. The CDR3 is 14 amino acids. Per germline, CDR1 SEHNR and CDR2 FQNEAQ (reference sequence). As DNA, the CDR3 is TGTGCCAGCAGCCGGACAGGATCGTCGACTGAAGCTTTCTTT. Translating it yields CASSRTGSSTEAFF.

The V gene is TRBV6-5, the J gene TRBJ2-5; D possibly corresponds to TRBD2 (7 bases). TRBJ2-7 explains the end of the DNA better; the J call may be wrong. This CDR3 contains 14 residues. Germline lookup yields CDR1 MNHEY and CDR2 SVGAGI. The CDR3 region is CASSYKGGNYEQYF. The CDR3 DNA follows: TGTGCCAGCAGCTACAAGGGGGGGAACTACGAGCAGTACTTC.

The table lists this clone with a count of one. The chain carries TRBV28 and TRBJ2-1; D is uncertain. CDR3 length equals 12 residues. The V end was cut by 1 base, the J end by 5 bases, with 3 bases between. Germline loops: CDR1 MDHEN, CDR2 SYDVKM. CDR3: CASSLLNNEQFF. The DNA for the CDR3 is TGTGCCAGCAGTTTATTAAACAATGAGCAGTTCTTC.

The chain employs TRBV6-6 and TRBJ2-1, with TRBD2 matching 8 bases. The ends lost 8 bases at V and 8 bases at J; junction bases unmatched: 5. The germline V gene has CDR1 MNHNY and CDR2 SVGAGI (reference sequence). The CDR3 sequence is 12 residues long. CDR3 sequence: CASGRGGYEQFF. The CDR3 DNA reads TGTGCCAGCGGGCGCGGGGGGTATGAGCAGTTCTTC.

The chain carries TRBV2 and TRBJ1-6; no firm D call. V was shortened by 7 bases and J by 10 bases, with 11 bases between the two germline ends. From germline, CDR1 is SNHLY and CDR2 FYNNEI. The length of the CDR3 is 12 residues. The CDR3, as DNA: TGTGCCAGCACCGAGGGATTCTCACCCCTCCACTTT. This encodes CASTEGFSPLHF.

This clone appeared once. The chain carries TRBV30 and TRBJ1-4; TRBD1 matches 9 bases. The CDR3 loop spans 15 amino acids. J lost 5 bases, V lost 1 base, and 5 bases had no gene match. The V gene's germline CDR1 is GTSNPN and CDR2 SVGIG (reference sequence). As DNA, the CDR3 is TGTGCCTGGAGTGAAGGGACAGGGACGAATGAAAAACTGTTTTTT. Its translation is CAWSEGTGTNEKLFF.

V is TRBV9 and J is TRBJ1-6; 7 nucleotides agree with TRBD1. Germline values: CDR1 SGDLS, CDR2 YYNGEE. Trimming took 1 base from V and 14 from J; bases not matched to a gene: 15. The CDR3 covers 16 residues. In DNA, the CDR3 is TGTGCCAGCAGCGTATTCCCCCAAGACAGGGTTCCCACCCTCCACTTT. Protein sequence: CASSVFPQDRVPTLHF.

In this sample, this clone turned up once. The chain employs TRBV5-4 and TRBJ1-1, with D possibly being TRBD1 (5 bases). The ends were cut back, 3 bases at V and 8 bases at J, with 14 bases in the middle. The CDR3 has 13 amino acids. In germline, CDR1 is SGHNT, CDR2 YYREEE (reference sequence). CDR3 sequence (DNA): TGTGCCAGCAGCTGGATCGGGACTCCCGAAGCTTTCTTT. Its protein product is CASSWIGTPEAFF.

The genes are TRBV6-1 and TRBJ2-5, with a tentative D call TRBD1 (6 bases). The V gene lost 5 bases and the J gene lost 6 bases, with 19 bases spanning the gap. The CDR3 runs to 15 residues. Per the germline V gene, CDR1 is MNHNS and CDR2 is SASEGT. The chain's CDR3 is CASSFPSRGGKTQYF. CDR3 in DNA: TGTGCCAGCAGTTTTCCTTCCCGAGGGGGAAAGACCCAGTACTTC.

The V call is TRBV30, the J call TRBJ1-2, with 10 bases fitting TRBD1. Looked up from germline, CDR1 is GTSNPN and CDR2 is SVGIG (reference sequence). V trimming: 2 bases; J trimming: 7 bases; junction bases outside the gene matches: 4. This CDR3 contains 13 residues. CDR3 amino acids: CAWSRTGGPGYTF. The CDR3 coding sequence is TGTGCCTGGAGTAGGACAGGGGGTCCTGGCTACACCTTC.

The V gene is TRBV5-1, the J gene TRBJ2-5; 12 nucleotides align to TRBD2. Trimming took 4 bases from V and 5 from J; bases not matched to a gene: 9. The germline gives CDR1 SGHRS, CDR2 YFSETQ. This CDR3 has 16 amino acids. CDR3 region: CASSLSTGLAGETQYF. As DNA, the CDR3 is TGCGCCAGCAGCCTGTCTACCGGACTAGCGGGGGAGACCCAGTACTTC.

The chain employs TRBV6-5 and TRBJ2-7, with 11 nucleotides matching TRBD1. There are 14 residues in the CDR3. Germline V gene sequence: CDR1 MNHEY, CDR2 SVGAGI. J was trimmed by 6 bases and V by 5 bases; bases with no gene match: 6. The CDR3 sequence is CASSDPGQGVEQYF. In nucleotides, the CDR3 is TGTGCCAGCAGTGATCCGGGACAGGGGGTCGAGCAGTACTTC.

The chain joins TRBV18 to TRBJ2-3, with 9 bases lining up with TRBD2. This CDR3 contains 16 residues. Germline V gene sequence: CDR1 KGHSH, CDR2 LQKENI. The V segment lost 3 bases and the J segment 2 bases; nucleotides outside the gene matches: 6. The CDR3 loop is CASSPPGLAFTDTQYF. In nucleotides, the CDR3 is TGTGCCAGCTCACCCCCGGGACTAGCTTTCACAGATACGCAGTATTTT.